The 21 T cell receptor beta chains given below trace back to one sample, sequenced in a study of OX40 agonist ivuxolimab in advanced cancers. Assay used: immunoSEQ multiplex PCR; TCRdb lists only in-frame clones, some missing. The table shows about 20,000 clones, with about four fifths occurring only once. Sequencing used CD4+ or CD8+ T cells sorted from blood, obtained in a trial of the OX40 agonist ivuxolimab. These receptors were collected from an adult with an advanced solid tumor such as melanoma, head and neck, liver or kidney cancer.

This clone was counted once. The chain recombines TRBV7-9 with TRBJ1-2; 7 bases are a match to TRBD1. The CDR3 consists of 13 residues. V gave up 5 bases and J gave up 4 bases; unmatched junction bases: 4. From germline, CDR1 is SEHNR and CDR2 FQNEAQ (reference sequence). CDR3 sequence: CASSAGGVYGYTF. The CDR3 DNA follows: TGTGCCAGCAGCGCAGGGGGGGTCTATGGCTACACCTTC.

The chain combines TRBV9 with TRBJ2-5; 8 nucleotides align to TRBD2. This CDR3 has 14 residues. Germline values: CDR1 SGDLS, CDR2 YYNGEE. The V gene end was trimmed by 4 bases and the J gene end by 2 bases; junction bases not matched to a gene: 4. The CDR3 coding sequence is TGTGCCAGCAGCCTTAGCGGGACACAAGAGACCCAGTACTTC. Translating gives CASSLSGTQETQYF.

The V and J genes are TRBV6-5 and TRBJ1-6, with a tentative D call TRBD1 (6 bases). This CDR3 is 14 amino acids long. Trimming took 3 bases from V and 8 from J, leaving 11 bases between them. Germline V lookup: CDR1 MNHEY, CDR2 SVGAGI. Written as DNA, the CDR3 is TGTGCCAGCAGTTATAACAGGGTGGATTCACCCCTCCACTTT. Translating gives CASSYNRVDSPLHF.

V is TRBV5-6 and J is TRBJ2-3; D may be TRBD1 or TRBD2 (5 bases each). The germline CDR1 and CDR2 sequences are SGHDT and YYEEEE. This CDR3 has 15 residues. V was shortened by 0 bases and J by 8 bases, with 16 bases between the two germline ends. The CDR3 spells CASSLAEGSVGTQYF. Here the CDR3 DNA reads TGTGCCAGCAGCTTGGCAGAGGGGAGTGTAGGTACGCAGTATTTT.

The table lists this clone with a count of one. The chain employs TRBV5-1 and TRBJ1-4; D unresolved. The germline V and J ends were trimmed by 5 bases and 0 bases, with 8 bases remaining between them. The CDR3 totals 14 residues. CDR1 and CDR2 (germline): SGHRS, YFSETQ. The DNA of the CDR3 is TGCGCCAGCAGATCAAGCGCAACTAATGAAAAACTGTTTTTT. It specifies CASRSSATNEKLFF.

This chain joins TRBV7-6 and TRBJ1-1, with TRBD1 as a possible D gene (6 bases). V lost 5 bases to trimming and J lost 0 bases, with 10 bases between them. Per germline, CDR1 SGHVS and CDR2 FNYEAQ. The length of the CDR3 is 14 residues. The DNA of the CDR3 is TGTGCCAGCAGCCCGGGACATCTGAACACTGAAGCTTTCTTT. Protein sequence: CASSPGHLNTEAFF.

The chain employs TRBV6-1 and TRBJ2-5; TRBD2 matches at 9 bases. V gave up 2 bases and J gave up 5 bases; unmatched junction bases: 6. Germline loops: CDR1 MNHNS, CDR2 SASEGT. CDR3 size: 15 residues. The CDR3 loop reads CASSESSGSPETQYF. DNA for the CDR3: TGTGCCAGCAGTGAAAGTAGCGGGAGTCCGGAGACCCAGTACTTC.

V is TRBV18 and J is TRBJ2-3; D possibly corresponds to TRBD1 (5 bases). The CDR3 is 12 residues long. Germline CDR1 KGHSH, CDR2 LQKENI. V lost 5 bases and J lost 6, with 9 bases in between. In nucleotides, the CDR3 is TGTGCCAGCTCATACGACAGCGATACGCAGTATTTT. Its translation is CASSYDSDTQYF.

This chain joins TRBV11-2 and TRBJ2-7; maybe TRBD2 (6 bases). Germline assignment: CDR1 SGHAT and CDR2 FQNNGV. V was clipped by 6 bases and J by 0 bases, with 24 bases between them. The CDR3 is made up of 18 amino acids. The CDR3 sequence: CASRPHRGLTAGSYEQYF. CDR3 nucleotides: TGTGCCAGCAGACCTCACCGCGGACTTACAGCGGGCTCCTACGAGCAGTACTTC.

With respect to this clone: Germline and junction disagree at one end, which may indicate a read error. Other DNA variants within this sample encode the same CDR3. J is TRBJ2-5 and V is TRBV28; 9 bases agree with TRBD1. There are 16 residues in the CDR3. Germline V CDR1 and CDR2: MDHEN, SYDVKM. CDR3 bases: TGTGCCAGCAGTTTACTTCGGACAGGGGATATGGAGACCCAATACTTC. Translation gives CASSLLRTGDMETQYF.

The chain carries TRBV5-1 and TRBJ2-7; the D gene could be TRBD1 or TRBD2 (5 bases each). This CDR3 region has 15 residues. Germline CDR1 reads SGHRS; CDR2 reads YFSETQ. V lost 4 bases and J 2 bases, leaving 16 bases between the germline ends. CDR3 bases: TGCGCCAGCAGCCCCTCCCGGGACGGGGCCTACGAGCAGTACTTC. Its translation: CASSPSRDGAYEQYF.

This clone appeared a single time. Other DNA sequences of this sample code for an identical CDR3. This chain joins TRBV6-1 and TRBJ1-1, with no clear D. CDR3 length: 15 amino acids. Looked up from germline, CDR1 is MNHNS and CDR2 is SASEGT. Between the trimmed V and J ends, which lost 0 bases and 2 bases, there was a span of 10 bases. The CDR3 spells CASSEAPVGNTEAFF. In nucleotides, the CDR3 is TGTGCCAGCAGTGAAGCTCCCGTAGGAAACACTGAAGCTTTCTTT.

The V call is TRBV28, the J call TRBJ2-3, with D unresolved. The CDR3 totals 11 residues. Trimming took off 4 bases at V and 2 bases at J, with 1 base between the two ends. Germline CDR1 reads MDHEN; CDR2 reads SYDVKM. The CDR3 spells CASSSTDTQYF. The DNA for the CDR3 is TGTGCCAGCAGTTCCACAGATACGCAGTATTTT.

J is TRBJ1-1 and V is TRBV27, with D possibly being TRBD1 (6 bases). The CDR3 length is 15 residues. The germline V gene encodes CDR1 MNHEY and CDR2 SMNVEV (reference sequence). The V end was cut by 0 bases, the J end by 2 bases, with 10 bases between. CDR3 in DNA: TGTGCCAGCAGTTTATCTGGGGGCCGTAACACTGAAGCTTTCTTT. Translated: CASSLSGGRNTEAFF.

This rearrangement joins TRBV4-3 to TRBJ1-5; D call uncertain. Looked up from germline, CDR1 is LGHNA and CDR2 is YSLEER. The germline V and J ends were trimmed by 0 bases and 3 bases, with 12 bases remaining between them. CDR3 length: 16 amino acids. In DNA form, the CDR3 reads TGCGCCAGCAGCCAAGATCCGGGAGGGAACAATCAGCCCCAGCATTTT. Its translation: CASSQDPGGNNQPQHF.

Written as DNA, the CDR3 is TGTGCCAGCAGTGCGCCCAACACAGATACGCAGTATTTT. Translating gives CASSAPNTDTQYF. This chain links TRBV6-1 with TRBJ2-3, with D hard to call. V lost 4 bases and J 2 bases, leaving 7 bases between the germline ends. CDR1 MNHNS and CDR2 SASEGT come from the germline V gene. This CDR3 is 13 amino acids long.

CDR3 sequence: CASIDGTGDSEQYF. The CDR3 coding sequence is TGTGCCAGCATCGATGGGACAGGGGATAGCGAGCAGTACTTC. The J gene is TRBJ2-5, the V gene TRBV2; the match to TRBD1 covers 10 bases. The end of the DNA is better explained by TRBJ2-7, so the J call may be wrong. Germline V CDR1 and CDR2: SNHLY, FYNNEI. CDR3 length equals 14 residues.

The count of this clone is one. This chain connects TRBV5-1 to TRBJ2-3; 10 bases are shared with TRBD1. CDR1 and CDR2 (germline): SGHRS, YFSETQ. The ends lost 8 bases at V and 4 bases at J; junction bases unmatched: 10. The CDR3 is 15 amino acids. In DNA form, the CDR3 reads TGCGCCAGTTTTTTAGACAGGGGGCATGCAGATACGCAGTATTTT. Its translation: CASFLDRGHADTQYF.

This clone has a single count. This rearrangement joins TRBV28 to TRBJ1-6, with no clear D. The CDR3 is 14 amino acids. Germline values: CDR1 MDHEN, CDR2 SYDVKM. Between the trimmed V and J ends, which lost 2 bases and 10 bases, there was a span of 12 bases. In DNA form, the CDR3 reads TGTGCCAGCAGTTTAAACCTAAAGAGGTCACCCCTCCACTTT. Translated: CASSLNLKRSPLHF.

The V gene is TRBV23-1, the J gene TRBJ1-2; 7 positions match TRBD1. TRBV23-1 is sorted into the ORF group, with uncertain function. The ends lost 7 bases at V and 0 bases at J; junction bases unmatched: 5. CDR3 length: 14 amino acids. CDR3 loop: CASNWTGPNYGYTF. CDR3 sequence (DNA): TGCGCCAGCAATTGGACAGGTCCTAACTATGGCTACACCTTC.

The V gene is TRBV5-1, the J gene TRBJ2-7; TRBD1 is a possible D gene (5 bases). Germline CDR1 SGHRS, CDR2 YFSETQ. The CDR3 length is 14 residues. Trimming shortened V by 4 bases and J by 1 base, and 12 bases separated the two germline ends. In DNA form, the CDR3 reads TGCGCCAGCAGCAGTACAGGTTATTCCTACGAGCAGTACTTC. Translated: CASSSTGYSYEQYF.